Listed here are 3 T cell receptor beta chains from one sample, sequenced in a study of T cell responses to AZD1222 COVID-19 vaccine. Some clones are missing from TCRdb's copy, which holds only in-frame ones; the method was immunoSEQ multiplex PCR. The sample consists of about 89,000 clones, over 75% of them appearing once. The source was peripheral blood, collected 28 days after the second AZD1222 dose. The receptors stem from an adult who received the AZD1222 COVID-19 vaccine.

The rearrangement joins TRBV11-3 to TRBJ1-4; TRBD1 agrees at 8 bases. The CDR3 runs to 15 residues. Per germline, CDR1 SGHNT and CDR2 YENEEA. V lost 4 bases to trimming and J lost 3 bases; unmatched junction nucleotides: 4. The CDR3 loop is CASSSKTGANEKLFF. The CDR3 DNA reads as TGTGCCAGCAGCTCGAAGACAGGGGCTAATGAAAAACTGTTTTTT.

This rearrangement joins TRBV3-1 (or the pseudogene TRBV3-2) to TRBJ1-1; the D gene is possibly TRBD1 (6 bases). The CDR3 totals 19 residues. V was shortened by 0 bases and J by 5 bases, with 25 bases between the two germline ends. Germline V CDR1 and CDR2: LGHDT, YNNKEL (reference sequence). The CDR3 DNA is TGTGCCAGCAGCCAAGATTTCATCCGAACGAAACGAGGGGGAACTGAAGCTTTCTTT. This sequence encodes CASSQDFIRTKRGGTEAFF.

This clone has only one observation. The J gene is TRBJ1-2, the V gene TRBV4-1, with a tentative D call TRBD1 (5 bases). Deletions cut 3 bases from V and 6 bases from J, with 14 bases between. The germline V gene has CDR1 MGHRA and CDR2 YSYEKL. CDR3 length equals 14 residues. CDR3 loop: CASSHVDGGDGYTF. DNA of the CDR3: TGCGCCAGCAGCCACGTCGACGGGGGGGATGGCTACACCTTC.